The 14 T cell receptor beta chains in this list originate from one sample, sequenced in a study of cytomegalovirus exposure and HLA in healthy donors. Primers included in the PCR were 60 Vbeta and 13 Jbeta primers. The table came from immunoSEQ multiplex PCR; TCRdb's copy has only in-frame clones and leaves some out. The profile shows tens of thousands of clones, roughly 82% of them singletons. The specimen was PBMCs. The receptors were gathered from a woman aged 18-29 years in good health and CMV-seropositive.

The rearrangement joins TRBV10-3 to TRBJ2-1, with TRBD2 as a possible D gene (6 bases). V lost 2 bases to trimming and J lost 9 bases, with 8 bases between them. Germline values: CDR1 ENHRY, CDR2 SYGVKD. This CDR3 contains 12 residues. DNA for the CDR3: TGTGCCATCAGTGAGCAAGCGGGTGAGCAGTTCTTC. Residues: CAISEQAGEQFF.

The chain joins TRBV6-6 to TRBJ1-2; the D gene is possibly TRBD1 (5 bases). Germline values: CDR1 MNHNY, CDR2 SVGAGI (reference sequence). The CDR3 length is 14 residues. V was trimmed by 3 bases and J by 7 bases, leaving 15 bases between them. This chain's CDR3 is CASSYAGMGRGYTF. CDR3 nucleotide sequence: TGTGCCAGCAGTTATGCAGGGATGGGCCGTGGCTACACCTTC.

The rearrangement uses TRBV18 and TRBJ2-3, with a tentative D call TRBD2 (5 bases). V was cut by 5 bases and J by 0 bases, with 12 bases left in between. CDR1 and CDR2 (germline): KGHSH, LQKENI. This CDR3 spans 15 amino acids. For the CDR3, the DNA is TGTGCCAGCTCAATTGCGGGCTGGAGCACAGATACGCAGTATTTT. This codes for CASSIAGWSTDTQYF.

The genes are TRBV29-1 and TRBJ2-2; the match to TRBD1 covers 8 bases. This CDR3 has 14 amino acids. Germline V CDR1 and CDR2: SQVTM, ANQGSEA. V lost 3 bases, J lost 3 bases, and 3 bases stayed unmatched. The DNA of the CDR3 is TGCAGCGTTGACGGGACAGGAGACACCGGGGAGCTGTTTTTT. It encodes CSVDGTGDTGELFF.

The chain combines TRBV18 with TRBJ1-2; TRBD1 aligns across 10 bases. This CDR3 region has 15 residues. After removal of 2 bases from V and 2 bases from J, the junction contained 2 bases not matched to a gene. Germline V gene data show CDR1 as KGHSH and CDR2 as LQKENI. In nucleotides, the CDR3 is TGTGCCAGCTCACCAAAGGGACAGGGGAACTATGGCTACACCTTC. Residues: CASSPKGQGNYGYTF.

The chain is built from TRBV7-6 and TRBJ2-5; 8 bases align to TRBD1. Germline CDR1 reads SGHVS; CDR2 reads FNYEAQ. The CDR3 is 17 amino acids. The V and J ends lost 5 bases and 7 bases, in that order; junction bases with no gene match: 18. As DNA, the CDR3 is TGTGCCAGCAGCAACCCCTTTCGGGCAGGGGGCGCTGGGACCCAGTACTTC. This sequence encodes CASSNPFRAGGAGTQYF.

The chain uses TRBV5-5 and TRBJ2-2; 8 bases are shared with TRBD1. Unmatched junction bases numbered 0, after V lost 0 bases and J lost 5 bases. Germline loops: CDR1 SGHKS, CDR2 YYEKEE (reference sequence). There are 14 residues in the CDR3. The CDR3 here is CASSLGQGTGELFF. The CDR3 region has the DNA TGTGCCAGCAGCTTGGGACAGGGGACCGGGGAGCTGTTTTTT.

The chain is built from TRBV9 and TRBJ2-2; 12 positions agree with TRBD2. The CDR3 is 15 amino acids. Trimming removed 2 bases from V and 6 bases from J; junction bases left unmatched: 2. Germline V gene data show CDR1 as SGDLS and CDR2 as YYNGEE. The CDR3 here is CASSVTSGGPGELFF. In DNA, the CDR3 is TGTGCCAGCAGCGTTACTAGCGGGGGGCCCGGGGAGCTGTTTTTT.

This CDR3 is CAISDAGTNSYEQYF. The CDR3 DNA reads TGTGCCATCAGTGACGCCGGGACTAACTCCTACGAGCAGTACTTC. The chain employs TRBV10-3 and TRBJ2-7, with TRBD2 matching over 7 bases. The CDR3 contains 15 residues. Germline V lookup: CDR1 ENHRY, CDR2 SYGVKD. Germline trimming cut 3 bases from V and 0 bases from J; bases unmatched to any gene: 5.

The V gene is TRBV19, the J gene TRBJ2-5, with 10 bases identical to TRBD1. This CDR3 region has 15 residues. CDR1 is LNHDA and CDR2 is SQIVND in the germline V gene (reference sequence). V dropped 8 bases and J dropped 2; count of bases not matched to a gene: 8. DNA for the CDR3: TGTGCCAGTTCTCGGGACAGGGGCATTCAAGAGACCCAGTACTTC. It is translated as CASSRDRGIQETQYF.

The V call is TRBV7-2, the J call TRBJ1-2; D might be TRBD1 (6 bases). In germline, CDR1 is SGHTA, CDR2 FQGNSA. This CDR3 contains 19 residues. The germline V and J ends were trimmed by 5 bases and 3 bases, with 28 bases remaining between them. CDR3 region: CASSRDYRDNLPWDYGYTF. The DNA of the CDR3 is TGTGCCAGCAGCCGCGATTACCGGGACAACCTTCCCTGGGACTATGGCTACACCTTC. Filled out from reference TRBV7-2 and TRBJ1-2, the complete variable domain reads GAGVSQSPSNKVTEKGKDVELRCDPISGHTALYWYRQSLGQGLEFLIYFQGNSAPDKSGLPSDRFSAERTGGSVSTLTIQRTQQEDSAVYLCASSRDYRDNLPWDYGYTFGSGTRLTVV.

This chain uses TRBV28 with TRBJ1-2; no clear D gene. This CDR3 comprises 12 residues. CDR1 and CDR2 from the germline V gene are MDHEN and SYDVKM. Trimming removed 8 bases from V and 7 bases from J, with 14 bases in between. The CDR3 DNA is TGTGCCAGCTTAACGCAACGGGGTGGCTACACCTTC. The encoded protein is CASLTQRGGYTF.

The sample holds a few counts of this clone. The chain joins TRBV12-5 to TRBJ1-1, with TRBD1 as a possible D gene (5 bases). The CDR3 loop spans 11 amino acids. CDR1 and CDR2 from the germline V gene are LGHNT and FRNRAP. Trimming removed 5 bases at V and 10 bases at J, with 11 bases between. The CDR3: CASGTPRGAFF. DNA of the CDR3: TGTGCTAGTGGTACCCCTAGGGGAGCTTTCTTT.

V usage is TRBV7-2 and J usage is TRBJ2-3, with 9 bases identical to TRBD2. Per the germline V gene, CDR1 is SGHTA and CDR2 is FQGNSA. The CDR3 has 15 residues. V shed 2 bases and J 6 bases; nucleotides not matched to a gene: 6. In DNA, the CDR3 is TGTGCCAGCAGCTTATTAGCGGGGGAGTTGGATACGCAGTATTTT. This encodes CASSLLAGELDTQYF.